This TCR beta chain is drawn from a study of blood T cell repertoires in COVID-19. The overall study: Sample material is recorded as cDNA or gDNA derived from T cells, B-cell-depleted T cells, or PBMCs.

In the authors' methods: It was from reference gene primer amplification that nucleated cell counts were estimated. The assay was immunoSEQ multiplex PCR, and TCRdb's table has in-frame clones only and misses some. V and J calls and clone size are copied from that table; D and trimming were computed from the DNA. The sample lists more than 85,000 clones; roughly 87% were seen once. This TCR was recovered from a woman between 45 and 60 years old with COVID-19, enrolled during active disease. Sequencing was performed on peripheral blood.

The CDR3 DNA reads as TGTGCCTGGAGTAGCCTTGGGGGGGGGATCGCCTACGAGCAGTACTTC. Protein: CAWSSLGGGIAYEQYF. The V call is TRBV30, the J call TRBJ2-7; TRBD2 aligns across 7 bases. The CDR3 spans 16 residues. J gave up 2 bases and V 2 bases, and 12 bases lay outside the gene matches. From germline, CDR1 is GTSNPN and CDR2 SVGIG (reference sequence).